This TCR beta chain derives from a study of T cell repertoires in cytomegalovirus infection. TCRdb analysed the reads with MiXCR anew, one entry per CDR3 protein. The table lists about 210,000 distinct CDR3 sequences, around 6.6% of them singletons. The CDR3 is 14 residues long. V was pared by 3 bases and J by 0 bases, with 5 bases between. This clonotype was observed at least ten times. Its antigen is currently unknown. Study outcomes and limitations: Cumulative public TCR beta family frequency identified carriers of CMV plus the relevant HLA. Across the ex vivo response, the dominant clonotypes were HLA-C-restricted CMV-specific TCR beta clonotypes.

Sequencing was performed on PBMCs. The chain is built from TRBV12-3 or TRBV12-4 and TRBJ1-4, with D unresolved. This receptor was obtained from a human donor in good health (CMV status not recorded). Some clones in this sample may be carry-over from other donors' samples. CDR3 protein: CASSFAATNEKLFF. The CDR3 nucleotides read TGTGCCAGCAGTTTCGCTGCAACTAATGAAAAACTGTTTTTT.